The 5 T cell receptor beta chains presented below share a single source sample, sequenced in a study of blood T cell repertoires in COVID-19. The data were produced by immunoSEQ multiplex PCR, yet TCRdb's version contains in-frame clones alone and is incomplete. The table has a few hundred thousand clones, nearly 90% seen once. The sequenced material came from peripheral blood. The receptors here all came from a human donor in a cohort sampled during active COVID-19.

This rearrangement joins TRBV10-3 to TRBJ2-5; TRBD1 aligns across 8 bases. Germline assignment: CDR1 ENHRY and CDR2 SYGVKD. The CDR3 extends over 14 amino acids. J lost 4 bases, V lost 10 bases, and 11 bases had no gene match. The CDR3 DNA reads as TGTGCCACCCTCGGAGGACAGGGTCGAGAGACCCAGTACTTC. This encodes CATLGGQGRETQYF.

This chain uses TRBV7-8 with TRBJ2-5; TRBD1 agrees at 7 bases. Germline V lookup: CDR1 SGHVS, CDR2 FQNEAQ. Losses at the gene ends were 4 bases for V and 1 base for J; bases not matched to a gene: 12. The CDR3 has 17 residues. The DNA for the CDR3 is TGTGCCAGCAGCTCCATCCGGGACAGACCGTTCCAAGAGACCCAGTACTTC. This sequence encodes CASSSIRDRPFQETQYF.

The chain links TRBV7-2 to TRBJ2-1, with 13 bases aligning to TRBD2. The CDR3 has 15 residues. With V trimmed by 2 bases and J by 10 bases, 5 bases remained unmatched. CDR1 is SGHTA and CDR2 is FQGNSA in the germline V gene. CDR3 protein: CASSLSGTSGNEQFF. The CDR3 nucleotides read TGTGCCAGCAGCTTATCCGGGACTAGCGGGAACGAGCAGTTCTTC.

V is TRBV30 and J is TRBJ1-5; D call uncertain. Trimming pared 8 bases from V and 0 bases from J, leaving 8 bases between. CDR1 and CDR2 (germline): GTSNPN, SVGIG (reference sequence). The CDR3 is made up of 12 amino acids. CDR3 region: CALAVSNQPQHF. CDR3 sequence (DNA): TGTGCCCTGGCAGTTAGCAATCAGCCCCAGCATTTT.

CDR3 protein: CASSYGVGGAGEQYF. The CDR3 DNA reads TGTGCCAGCAGTTACGGGGTCGGGGGGGCCGGCGAGCAGTACTTC. The V gene is TRBV6-2 or TRBV6-3, the J gene TRBJ2-7, with 8 bases that match TRBD2. The V and J ends lost 2 bases and 6 bases, in that order; junction bases with no gene match: 9. In germline, CDR1 is MNHEY, CDR2 SVGEGT. CDR3 length: 15 residues.